This paragraph reports one TCR beta chain. What it binds is not known. The data originate from a study of cytomegalovirus exposure and HLA in healthy donors. For the study at large: In a later analysis, it was reported that the roughly 130 validation repertoires had been produced on the same platform as the 666 repertoires belonging to the first cohort.

V was pared by 3 bases and J by 2 bases, with 0 bases of the junction left unmatched. Germline V gene sequence: CDR1 SGHNT, CDR2 YYREEE (reference sequence). The CDR3 is made up of 14 amino acids. Data came from immunoSEQ multiplex PCR; TCRdb stores just in-frame clones and leaves some out. The sample lists 50,000 to 65,000 clones; approximately 95% were seen once. Study findings and constraints: Researchers reported that a few CMV-associated chains were confirmed in vitro as CMV antigen-specific. Most observed TCR sequences were rare, whereas some public TCRs were detected in many donors.

The chain recombines TRBV5-4 with TRBJ2-1; 9 bases agree with TRBD2. The TCR sequence derives from a woman aged 18-30 years in good health and CMV-seropositive. Source material: PBMCs. The CDR3 loop reads CASSSSGTYNEQFF. The CDR3 DNA reads TGTGCCAGCAGCTCTAGCGGGACCTACAATGAGCAGTTCTTC. Complete variable domain (other parts from reference TRBV5-4 and TRBJ2-1): ETGVTQSPTHLIKTRGQQVTLRCSSQSGHNTVSWYQQALGQGPQFIFQYYREEENGRGNFPPRFSGLQFPNYSSELNVNALELDDSALYLCASSSSGTYNEQFFGPGTRLTVL.